Following are 19 T cell receptor beta chains from one sample sequenced in a study of T cells after somatic rescue of genetic block. The repertoire was sequenced with immunoSEQ multiplex PCR; TCRdb's copy has only in-frame clones and lacks some. The profile shows 110,000 or so clones, about 93% of them singletons. Sequencing was carried out using peripheral blood mononuclear cells (PBMCs). The receptors stem from a young woman.

This clone has only a few counts. This chain joins TRBV5-4 and TRBJ2-1; 12 nucleotides line up with TRBD2. The germline CDR1 and CDR2 sequences are SGHNT and YYREEE (reference sequence). The length of the CDR3 is 17 residues. Unmatched junction bases numbered 4, after V lost 1 base and J lost 2 bases. Here the CDR3 reads CASSLSSGGAPYNEQFF. DNA of the CDR3: TGTGCCAGCAGCTTGTCTAGCGGGGGGGCCCCCTACAATGAGCAGTTCTTC.

V and J are TRBV5-1 and TRBJ1-1; tentative D call: TRBD1 (6 bases). The CDR3 has 15 residues. Germline CDR1 is SGHRS and CDR2 is YFSETQ. With 0 bases removed from V and 1 base from J, the gap between germline ends came to 10 bases. This CDR3 is CASSLDARGNTEAFF. CDR3 bases: TGCGCCAGCAGCTTGGATGCCAGGGGGAACACTGAAGCTTTCTTT.

This rearrangement joins TRBV30 to TRBJ1-2; D ambiguous. Trimming removed 0 bases at V and 7 bases at J, with 6 bases between. CDR3 size: 11 residues. In germline, CDR1 is GTSNPN, CDR2 SVGIG (reference sequence). CDR3 amino acids: CAWSVGGGYTF. Written as DNA, the CDR3 is TGTGCCTGGAGTGTGGGAGGTGGCTACACCTTC.

V is TRBV30 and J is TRBJ1-5; a possible D gene is TRBD1 (5 bases). V lost 1 base, J lost 4 bases, and 26 bases lay in between. The length of the CDR3 is 19 residues. Germline CDR1 GTSNPN, CDR2 SVGIG (reference sequence). Written as DNA, the CDR3 is TGTGCCTGGAGTGCAGGGCTATTTCGGGCAGCCGAGAAAAATCAGCCCCAGCATTTT. Amino acids: CAWSAGLFRAAEKNQPQHF. The entire variable domain, with the rest obtained from reference TRBV30 and TRBJ1-5, is as follows: SQTIHQWPATLVQPVGSPLSLECTVEGTSNPNLYWYRQAAGRGLQLLFYSVGIGQISSEVPQNLSASRPQDRQFILSSKKLLLSDSGFYLCAWSAGLFRAAEKNQPQHFGDGTRLSIL.

This clone was counted once. V usage is TRBV5-1 and J usage is TRBJ2-5; D tentatively fits TRBD1 or TRBD2 (5 bases each). The length of the CDR3 is 15 residues. V was clipped by 3 bases and J by 1 base, with 13 bases between them. Germline lookup yields CDR1 SGHRS and CDR2 YFSETQ. CDR3 region: CASSSGPGPQETQYF. The DNA of the CDR3 is TGCGCCAGCAGCTCTGGACCGGGACCCCAAGAGACCCAGTACTTC.

The genes are TRBV14 and TRBJ1-4, with D possibly being TRBD1 (6 bases). In germline, CDR1 is SGHDN, CDR2 FVKESK. V was shortened by 5 bases and J by 5 bases, with 18 bases between the two germline ends. This CDR3 is 16 amino acids long. The CDR3: CASSSSLGTKNEKLFF. The CDR3, as DNA: TGTGCCAGCAGCTCCAGCCTCGGGACAAAAAATGAAAAACTGTTTTTT.

This rearrangement joins TRBV6-5 to TRBJ2-3; unclear D gene. V was clipped by 0 bases and J by 2 bases, with 9 bases between them. CDR1 is MNHEY and CDR2 is SVGAGI in the germline V gene. This CDR3 contains 15 residues. The CDR3 loop reads CASSYSGIHTDTQYF. The CDR3 nucleotides are TGTGCCAGCAGTTACTCGGGGATTCACACAGATACGCAGTATTTT.

The genes are TRBV28 and TRBJ2-2, with 10 positions matching TRBD1. CDR1 is MDHEN, CDR2 SYDVKM, per germline. V was clipped by 3 bases and J by 9 bases; unmatched bases: 4. This CDR3 contains 14 residues. CDR3 coding DNA: TGTGCCAGCAGTTTGGGACAGGGGACCTGGGAGCTGTTTTTT. Its translation is CASSLGQGTWELFF.

The chain links TRBV18 to TRBJ1-3, with D unclear. This CDR3 comprises 16 residues. V shed 0 bases and J shed 2 bases, with 11 bases lying between them. Germline V lookup: CDR1 KGHSH, CDR2 LQKENI. The CDR3 is CASSPPTHRAGNTIYF. The CDR3 bases are TGTGCCAGCTCACCACCTACGCACCGCGCTGGAAACACCATATATTTT.

The chain recombines TRBV6-6 with TRBJ1-2; no reliable D call. Trimming cost V 0 bases and J 7 bases, with 18 bases left between them. The CDR3 totals 16 residues. Germline V gene lookup returns CDR1 MNHNY and CDR2 SVGAGI (reference sequence). CDR3 protein: CASSYSMAATFGGYTF. The CDR3 nucleotides are TGTGCCAGCAGTTACTCGATGGCCGCGACCTTCGGTGGCTACACCTTC.

The rearrangement links TRBV5-4 to TRBJ1-1; 8 bases are shared with TRBD1. The V gene's germline CDR1 is SGHNT and CDR2 YYREEE (reference sequence). This CDR3 is 15 amino acids long. The J segment lost 1 base and the V segment lost 0 bases, leaving 2 bases of the junction unmatched. The CDR3: CASSLATGENTEAFF. The CDR3 DNA sequence: TGTGCCAGCAGCTTGGCGACAGGGGAGAACACTGAAGCTTTCTTT. The variable domain in full, with the rest retrieved from reference TRBV5-4 and TRBJ1-1, is ETGVTQSPTHLIKTRGQQVTLRCSSQSGHNTVSWYQQALGQGPQFIFQYYREEENGRGNFPPRFSGLQFPNYSSELNVNALELDDSALYLCASSLATGENTEAFFGQGTRLTVV.

The chain carries TRBV7-6 and TRBJ1-1; D unresolved. CDR3 length: 11 amino acids. Trimming shortened V by 4 bases and J by 6 bases, and 6 bases separated the two germline ends. CDR1 SGHVS and CDR2 FNYEAQ come from the germline V gene. CDR3 nucleotide sequence: TGTGCCAGCAGCTCCACCTCTGAAGCTTTCTTT. Translating it yields CASSSTSEAFF.

V gene TRBV7-8 combines with J gene TRBJ1-3; D is unclear. CDR3 size: 15 residues. V lost 2 bases and J 0 bases, leaving 8 bases between the germline ends. Germline V CDR1 and CDR2: SGHVS, FQNEAQ. In nucleotides, the CDR3 is TGTGCCAGCAGCTTAAGCGGGAGCTCTGGAAACACCATATATTTT. Translated, it gives CASSLSGSSGNTIYF.

As regards this clone: This sample includes further DNA sequences coding for the same CDR3. This sequence joins TRBV27 and TRBJ1-3; D perhaps matches TRBD1 (6 bases). Germline values: CDR1 MNHEY, CDR2 SMNVEV (reference sequence). This CDR3 region has 15 residues. Trimming pared 2 bases from V and 0 bases from J, leaving 8 bases between. The CDR3: CASSLGRGSGNTIYF. In nucleotides, the CDR3 is TGTGCCAGCAGTTTAGGCAGGGGCTCTGGAAACACCATATATTTT.

J is TRBJ2-3 and V is TRBV5-1, with no clear D. With 5 bases removed from V and 1 base from J, the gap between germline ends came to 5 bases. CDR3 length equals 12 residues. Germline values: CDR1 SGHRS, CDR2 YFSETQ. The chain's CDR3 is CASRGGTDTQYF. Written as DNA, the CDR3 is TGCGCCAGCAGAGGAGGCACAGATACGCAGTATTTT.

The rearrangement joins TRBV7-7 to TRBJ2-5, with TRBD1 as a possible D gene (5 bases). The germline CDR1 and CDR2 sequences are SSHAT and FNYEAQ (reference sequence). V was pared by 1 base and J by 5 bases, with 17 bases between. This CDR3 region has 16 residues. This chain's CDR3 is CASSLGSARHRETQYF. CDR3 DNA sequence: TGTGCCAGCAGCTTAGGGAGCGCTCGGCACAGGGAGACCCAGTACTTC.

This clone came up once. The chain uses TRBV5-1 and TRBJ2-5, with 8 bases fitting TRBD1. Germline V gene lookup returns CDR1 SGHRS and CDR2 YFSETQ. The ends lost 4 bases at V and 5 bases at J; junction bases unmatched: 7. The CDR3 contains 14 residues. CDR3 amino acids: CASSVGQGRETQYF. CDR3 in DNA: TGCGCCAGCAGCGTCGGACAGGGAAGGGAGACCCAGTACTTC.

This clone has a handful of counts. V usage is TRBV7-2 and J usage is TRBJ1-5; 9 bases fit TRBD1. The CDR3 is 14 amino acids. Germline trimming cut 5 bases from V and 6 bases from J; bases unmatched to any gene: 5. The germline gives CDR1 SGHTA, CDR2 FQGNSA. CDR3 DNA: TGTGCCAGCAGCCTCGGACAGGGGACTCAGCCCCAGCATTTT. It codes for CASSLGQGTQPQHF.

The rearrangement links TRBV18 to TRBJ1-2, with 7 nucleotides matching TRBD1. Germline V gives CDR1 KGHSH, CDR2 LQKENI. The CDR3 has 12 residues. V lost 3 bases and J lost 10; bases outside the gene matches: 5. Here the CDR3 DNA reads TGTGCCAGCTCACCGAGGGACAGCTCCTACACCTTC. Translated, it gives CASSPRDSSYTF. Full variable domain (rest looked up from reference TRBV18 and TRBJ1-2): NAGVMQNPRHLVRRRGQEARLRCSPMKGHSHVYWYRQLPEEGLKFMVYLQKENIIDESGMPKERFSAEFPKEGPSILRIQQVVRGDSAAYFCASSPRDSSYTFGSGTRLTVV.